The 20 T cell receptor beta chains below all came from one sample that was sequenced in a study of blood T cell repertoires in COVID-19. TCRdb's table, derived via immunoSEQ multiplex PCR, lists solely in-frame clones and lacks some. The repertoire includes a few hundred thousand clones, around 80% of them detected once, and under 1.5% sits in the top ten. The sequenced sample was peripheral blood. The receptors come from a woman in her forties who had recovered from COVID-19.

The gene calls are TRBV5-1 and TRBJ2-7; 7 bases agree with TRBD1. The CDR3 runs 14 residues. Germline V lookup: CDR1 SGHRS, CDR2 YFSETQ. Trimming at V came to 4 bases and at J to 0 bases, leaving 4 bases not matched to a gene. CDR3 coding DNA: TGCGCCAGCAGCCCCAGGGACAGCTCCTACGAGCAGTACTTC. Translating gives CASSPRDSSYEQYF.

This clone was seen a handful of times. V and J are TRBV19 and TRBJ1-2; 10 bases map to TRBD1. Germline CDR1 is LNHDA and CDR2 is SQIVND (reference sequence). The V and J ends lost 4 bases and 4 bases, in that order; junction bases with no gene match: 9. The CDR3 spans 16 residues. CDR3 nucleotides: TGTGCCAGTAGTACTACTTCAAGGACAGGGGGCTATGGCTACACCTTC. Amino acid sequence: CASSTTSRTGGYGYTF.

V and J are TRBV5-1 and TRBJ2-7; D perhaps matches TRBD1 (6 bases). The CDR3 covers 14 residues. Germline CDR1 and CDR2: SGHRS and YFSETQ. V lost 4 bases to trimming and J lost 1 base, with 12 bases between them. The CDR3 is CASSPPTGSYEQYF. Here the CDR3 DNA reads TGCGCCAGCAGCCCACCGACAGGTTCCTACGAGCAGTACTTC. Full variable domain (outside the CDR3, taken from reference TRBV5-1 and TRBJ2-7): KAGVTQTPRYLIKTRGQQVTLSCSPISGHRSVSWYQQTPGQGLQFLFEYFSETQRNKGNFPGRFSGRQFSNSRSEMNVSTLELGDSALYLCASSPPTGSYEQYFGPGTRLTVT.

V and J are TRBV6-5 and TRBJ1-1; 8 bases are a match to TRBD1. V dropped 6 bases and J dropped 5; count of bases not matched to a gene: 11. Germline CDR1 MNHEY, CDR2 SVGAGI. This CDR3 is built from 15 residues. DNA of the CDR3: TGTGCCAGCAGCACGGACAGGGAGTTTGGGACTGAAGCTTTCTTT. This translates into CASSTDREFGTEAFF.

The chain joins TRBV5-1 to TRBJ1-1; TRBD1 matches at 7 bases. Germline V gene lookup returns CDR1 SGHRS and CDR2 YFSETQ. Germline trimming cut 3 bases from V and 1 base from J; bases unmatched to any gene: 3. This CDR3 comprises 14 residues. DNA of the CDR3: TGCGCCAGCAGCTCCGACAGGGAGAACACTGAAGCTTTCTTT. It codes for CASSSDRENTEAFF.

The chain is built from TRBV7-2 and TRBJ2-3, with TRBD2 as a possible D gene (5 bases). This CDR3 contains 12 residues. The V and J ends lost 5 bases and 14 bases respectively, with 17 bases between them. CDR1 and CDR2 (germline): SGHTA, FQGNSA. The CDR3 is CASSHSGSKAYF. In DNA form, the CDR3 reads TGTGCCAGCAGCCATTCGGGAAGTAAGGCGTATTTT.

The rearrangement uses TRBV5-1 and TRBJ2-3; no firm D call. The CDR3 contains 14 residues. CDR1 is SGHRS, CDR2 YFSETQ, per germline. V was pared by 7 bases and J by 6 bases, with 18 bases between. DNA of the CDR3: TGCGCCAGCGTAGATCCGGGTCGAATGGATACGCAGTATTTT. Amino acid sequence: CASVDPGRMDTQYF.

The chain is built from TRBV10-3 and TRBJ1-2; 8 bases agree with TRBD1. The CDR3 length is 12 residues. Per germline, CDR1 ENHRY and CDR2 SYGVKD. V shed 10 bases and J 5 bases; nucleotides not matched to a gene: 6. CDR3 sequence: CATVQGEYGYTF. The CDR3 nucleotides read TGTGCCACCGTACAGGGGGAGTATGGCTACACCTTC.

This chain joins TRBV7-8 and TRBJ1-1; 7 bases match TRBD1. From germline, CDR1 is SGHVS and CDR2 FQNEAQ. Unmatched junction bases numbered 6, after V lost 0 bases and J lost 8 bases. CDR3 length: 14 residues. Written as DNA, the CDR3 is TGTGCCAGCAGCTTAGCTCCCGGGACAGACGAAGCTTTCTTT. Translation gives CASSLAPGTDEAFF.

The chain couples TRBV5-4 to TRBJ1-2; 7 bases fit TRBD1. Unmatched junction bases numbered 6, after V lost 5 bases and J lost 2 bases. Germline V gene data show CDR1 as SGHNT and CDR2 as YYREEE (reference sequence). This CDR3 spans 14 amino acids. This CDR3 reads CASSPRTGNYGYTF. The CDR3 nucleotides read TGTGCCAGCAGTCCAAGGACAGGAAACTATGGCTACACCTTC.

CDR3 DNA sequence: TGTGCCAGCAGCCGATTTAGTCAGCCCCAGCATTTT. Translating it yields CASSRFSQPQHF. This chain links TRBV5-6 with TRBJ1-5; D is ambiguous. Germline assignment: CDR1 SGHDT and CDR2 YYEEEE. The CDR3 contains 12 residues. V lost 4 bases, J lost 6 bases, and 8 bases lay in between.

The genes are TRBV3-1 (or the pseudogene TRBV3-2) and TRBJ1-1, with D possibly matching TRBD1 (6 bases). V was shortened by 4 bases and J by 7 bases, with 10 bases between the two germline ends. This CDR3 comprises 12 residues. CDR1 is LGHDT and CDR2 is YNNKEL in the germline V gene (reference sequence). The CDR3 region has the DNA TGTGCCAGCAGCCGACCACAGGGTGAAGCTTTCTTT. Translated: CASSRPQGEAFF.

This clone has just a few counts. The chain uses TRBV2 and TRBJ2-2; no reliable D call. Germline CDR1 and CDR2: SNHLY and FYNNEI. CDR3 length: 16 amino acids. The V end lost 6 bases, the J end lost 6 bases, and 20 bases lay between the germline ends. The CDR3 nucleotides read TGTGCCAGCAGCAAAAACACCGGGTCCTGGGCCGGGGAGCTGTTTTTT. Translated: CASSKNTGSWAGELFF. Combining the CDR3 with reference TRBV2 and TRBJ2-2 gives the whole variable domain EPEVTQTPSHQVTQMGQEVILRCVPISNHLYFYWYRQILGQKVEFLVSFYNNEISEKSEIFDDQFSVERPDGSNFTLKIRSTKLEDSAMYFCASSKNTGSWAGELFFGEGSRLTVL.

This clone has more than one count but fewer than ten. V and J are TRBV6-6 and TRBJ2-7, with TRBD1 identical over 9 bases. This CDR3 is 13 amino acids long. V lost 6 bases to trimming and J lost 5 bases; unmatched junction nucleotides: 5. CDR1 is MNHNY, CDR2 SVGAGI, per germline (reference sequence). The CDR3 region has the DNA TGTGCCAGCAGCCCGGGACAGGGCAACGAGCAGTACTTC. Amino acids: CASSPGQGNEQYF.

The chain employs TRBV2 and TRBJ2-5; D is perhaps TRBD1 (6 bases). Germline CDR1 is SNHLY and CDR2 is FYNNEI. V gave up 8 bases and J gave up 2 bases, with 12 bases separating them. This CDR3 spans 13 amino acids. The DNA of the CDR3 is TGTGCCAGCCTAGGGCAGGGGCAAGAGACCCAGTACTTC. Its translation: CASLGQGQETQYF.

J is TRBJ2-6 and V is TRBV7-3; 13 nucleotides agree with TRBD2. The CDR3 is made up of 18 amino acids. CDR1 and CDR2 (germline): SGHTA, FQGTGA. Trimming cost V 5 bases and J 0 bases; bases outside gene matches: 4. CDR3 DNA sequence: TGTGCCAGCAGCCCACGACTAGCGGGGGGCTCTGGGGCCAACGTCCTGACTTTC. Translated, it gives CASSPRLAGGSGANVLTF.

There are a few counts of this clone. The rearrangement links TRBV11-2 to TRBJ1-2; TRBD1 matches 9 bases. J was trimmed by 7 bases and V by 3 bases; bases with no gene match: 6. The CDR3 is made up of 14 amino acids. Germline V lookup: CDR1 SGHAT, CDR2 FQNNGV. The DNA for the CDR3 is TGTGCCAGCAGCTTCGGGACAGGGCATGGTGGCTACACCTTC. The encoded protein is CASSFGTGHGGYTF.

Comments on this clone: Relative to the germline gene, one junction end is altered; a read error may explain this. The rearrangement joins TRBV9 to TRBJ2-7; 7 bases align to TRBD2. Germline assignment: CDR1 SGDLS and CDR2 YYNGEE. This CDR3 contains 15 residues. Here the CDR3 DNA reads TGTGCCAGCAGCGTCCGGGGACTACCCTCCCACGAGCAGTACTTC. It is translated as CASSVRGLPSHEQYF. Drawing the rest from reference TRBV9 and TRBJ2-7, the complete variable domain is DSGVTQTPKHLITATGQRVTLRCSPRSGDLSVYWYQQSLDQGLQFLIQYYNGEERAKGNILERFSAQQFPDLHSELNLSSLELGDSALYFCASSVRGLPSHEQYFGPGTRLTVT.

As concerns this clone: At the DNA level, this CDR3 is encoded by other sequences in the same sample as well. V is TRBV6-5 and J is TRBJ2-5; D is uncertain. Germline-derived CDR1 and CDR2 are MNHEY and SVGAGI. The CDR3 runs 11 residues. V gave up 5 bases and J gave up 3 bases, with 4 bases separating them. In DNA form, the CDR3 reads TGTGCCAGCAGTCGAGAAGAGACCCAGTACTTC. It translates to CASSREETQYF.

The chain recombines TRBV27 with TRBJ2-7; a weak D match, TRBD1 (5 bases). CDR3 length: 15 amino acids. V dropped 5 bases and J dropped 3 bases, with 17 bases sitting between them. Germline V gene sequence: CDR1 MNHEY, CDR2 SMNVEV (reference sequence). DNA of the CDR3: TGTGCCAGCAGTCGAGACAGCGACGAGCGCTACGAGCAGTACTTC. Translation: CASSRDSDERYEQYF.